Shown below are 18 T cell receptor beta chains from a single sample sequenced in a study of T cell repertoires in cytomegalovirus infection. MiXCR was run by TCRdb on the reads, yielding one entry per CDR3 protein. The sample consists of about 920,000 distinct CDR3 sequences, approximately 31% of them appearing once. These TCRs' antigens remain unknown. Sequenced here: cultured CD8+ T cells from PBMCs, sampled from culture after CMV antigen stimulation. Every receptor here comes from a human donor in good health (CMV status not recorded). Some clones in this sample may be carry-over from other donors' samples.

As DNA, the CDR3 is TGTGCCAGCGCAGAAACAGGGGCACAATACAATGAGCAGTTCTTC. Protein sequence: CASAETGAQYNEQFF. The chain uses TRBV9 and TRBJ2-1; 7 bases map to TRBD1. The CDR3 loop spans 15 amino acids. CDR1 is SGDLS, CDR2 YYNGEE, per germline. Trimming removed 7 bases from V and 4 bases from J; junction bases left unmatched: 11.

The CDR3 region is CASSSLAGGNEEQYF. The CDR3 DNA follows: TGTGCCAGCAGCTCCCTAGCGGGGGGGAATGAAGAGCAGTACTTC. This chain uses TRBV7-8 with TRBJ2-7, with 12 bases aligning to TRBD2. The CDR3 runs to 15 residues. Germline assignment: CDR1 SGHVS and CDR2 FQNEAQ. The V segment lost 4 bases and the J segment 7 bases; nucleotides outside the gene matches: 8.

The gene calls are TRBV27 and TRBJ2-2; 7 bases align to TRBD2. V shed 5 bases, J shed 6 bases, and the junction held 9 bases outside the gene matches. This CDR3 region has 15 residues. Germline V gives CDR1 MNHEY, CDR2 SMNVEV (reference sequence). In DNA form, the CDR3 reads TGTGCCAGCAGTCACCGCGGGGGAGGGGCCGGGGAGCTGTTTTTT. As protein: CASSHRGGGAGELFF.

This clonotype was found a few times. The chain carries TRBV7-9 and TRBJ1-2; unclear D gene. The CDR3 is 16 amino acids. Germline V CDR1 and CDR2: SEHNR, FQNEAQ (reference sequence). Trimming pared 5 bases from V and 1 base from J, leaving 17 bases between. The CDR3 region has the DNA TGTGCCAGCAGCCCGGACTATCTACCCTATAACTATGGCTACACCTTC. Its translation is CASSPDYLPYNYGYTF. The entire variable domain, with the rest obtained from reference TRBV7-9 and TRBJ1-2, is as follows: DTGVSQNPRHKITKRGQNVTFRCDPISEHNRLYWYRQTLGQGPEFLTYFQNEAQLEKSRLLSDRFSAERPKGSFSTLEIQRTEQGDSAMYLCASSPDYLPYNYGYTFGSGTRLTVV.

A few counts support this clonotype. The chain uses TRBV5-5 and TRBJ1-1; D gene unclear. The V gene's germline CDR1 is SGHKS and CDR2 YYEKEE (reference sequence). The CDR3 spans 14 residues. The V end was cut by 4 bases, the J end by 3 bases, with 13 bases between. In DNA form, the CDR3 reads TGTGCCAGCAGCCCTCTCCCTATGGACACTGAAGCTTTCTTT. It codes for CASSPLPMDTEAFF.

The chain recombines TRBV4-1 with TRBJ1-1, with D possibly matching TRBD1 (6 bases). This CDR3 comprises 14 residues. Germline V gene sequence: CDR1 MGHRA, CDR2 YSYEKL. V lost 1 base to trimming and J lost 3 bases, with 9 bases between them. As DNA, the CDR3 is TGCGCCAGCAGCCAAGTGGGGGCTCACACTGAAGCTTTCTTT. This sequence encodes CASSQVGAHTEAFF.

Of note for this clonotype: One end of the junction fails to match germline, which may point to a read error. The CDR3 coding sequence is TGTGCCGGCAGTTTAACGGTACTCGAGACCCAGTACTTC. It is translated as CAGSLTVLETQYF. This sequence joins TRBV12-3 or TRBV12-4 and TRBJ2-5; D remains unclear. The CDR3 extends over 13 amino acids.

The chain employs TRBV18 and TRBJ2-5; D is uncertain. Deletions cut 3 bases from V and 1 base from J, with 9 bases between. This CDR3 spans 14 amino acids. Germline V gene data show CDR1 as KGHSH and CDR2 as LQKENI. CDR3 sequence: CASSPENRQETQYF. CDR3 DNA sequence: TGTGCCAGCTCACCTGAAAATCGCCAAGAGACCCAGTACTTC.

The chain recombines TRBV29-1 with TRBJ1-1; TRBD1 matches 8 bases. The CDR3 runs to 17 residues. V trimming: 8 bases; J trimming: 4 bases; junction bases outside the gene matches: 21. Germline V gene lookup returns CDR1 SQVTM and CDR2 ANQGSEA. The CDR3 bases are TGCAGCCCCCTTCCTCGTATACAGGGGGATTTCAGCACTGAAGCTTTCTTT. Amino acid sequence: CSPLPRIQGDFSTEAFF.

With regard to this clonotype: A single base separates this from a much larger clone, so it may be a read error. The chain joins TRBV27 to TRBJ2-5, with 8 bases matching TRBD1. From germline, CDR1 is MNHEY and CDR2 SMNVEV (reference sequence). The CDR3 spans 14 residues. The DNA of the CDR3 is TGTGCCAACAGTCCCGGACAGGGAGGAGAGACCCAGTACTTC. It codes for CANSPGQGGETQYF.

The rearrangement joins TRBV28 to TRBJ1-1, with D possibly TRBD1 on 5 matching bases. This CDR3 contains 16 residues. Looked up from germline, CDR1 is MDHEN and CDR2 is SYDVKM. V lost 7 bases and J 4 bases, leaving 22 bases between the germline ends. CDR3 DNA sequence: TGTGCCAGCACCGGACGGCGGGGCCGGCTGGGCACTGAAGCTTTCTTT. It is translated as CASTGRRGRLGTEAFF. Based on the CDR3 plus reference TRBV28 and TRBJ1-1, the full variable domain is DVKVTQSSRYLVKRTGEKVFLECVQDMDHENMFWYRQDPGLGLRLIYFSYDVKMKEKGDIPEGYSVSREKKERFSLILESASTNQTSMYLCASTGRRGRLGTEAFFGQGTRLTVV.

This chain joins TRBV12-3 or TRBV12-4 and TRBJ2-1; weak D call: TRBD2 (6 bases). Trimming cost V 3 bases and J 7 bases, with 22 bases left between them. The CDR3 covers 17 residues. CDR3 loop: CASSFFPPGEGVNEQFF. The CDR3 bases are TGTGCCAGCAGTTTCTTCCCGCCGGGGGAAGGGGTAAATGAGCAGTTCTTC.

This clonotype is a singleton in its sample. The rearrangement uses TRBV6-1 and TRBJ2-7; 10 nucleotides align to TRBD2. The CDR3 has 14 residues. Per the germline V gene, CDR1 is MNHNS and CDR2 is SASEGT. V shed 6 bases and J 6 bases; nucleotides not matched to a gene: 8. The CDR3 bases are TGTGCCAGCAGACCCCTAGCGGGGGACGGCGAGCAGTACGTC. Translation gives CASRPLAGDGEQYV.

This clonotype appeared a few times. The DNA for the CDR3 is TGCAGCGTTGGTAAAGCGAACACCGGGGAGCTGTTTTTT. It yields the protein CSVGKANTGELFF. V is TRBV29-1 and J is TRBJ2-2; D gene ambiguous. The CDR3 contains 13 residues. The V end was cut by 4 bases, the J end by 0 bases, with 6 bases between. Germline CDR1 reads SQVTM; CDR2 reads ANQGSEA.

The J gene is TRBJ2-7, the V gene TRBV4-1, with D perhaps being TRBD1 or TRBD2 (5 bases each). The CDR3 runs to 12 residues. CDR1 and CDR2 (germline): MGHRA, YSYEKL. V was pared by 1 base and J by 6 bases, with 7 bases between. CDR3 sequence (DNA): TGCGCCAGCAGCCAAGGGGGGACCGAGCAGTACTTC. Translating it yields CASSQGGTEQYF.

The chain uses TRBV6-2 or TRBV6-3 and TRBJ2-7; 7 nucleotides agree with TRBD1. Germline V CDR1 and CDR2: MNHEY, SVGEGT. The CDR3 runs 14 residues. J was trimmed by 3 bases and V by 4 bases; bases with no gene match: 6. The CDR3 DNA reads TGTGCCAGCAGTTCCGGGACAGCTTACTACGAGCAGTACGTC. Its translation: CASSSGTAYYEQYV.

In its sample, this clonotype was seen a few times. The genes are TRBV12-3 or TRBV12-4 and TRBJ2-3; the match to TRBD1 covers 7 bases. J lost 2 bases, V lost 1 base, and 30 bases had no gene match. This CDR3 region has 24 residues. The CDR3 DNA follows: TGTGCCAGCAGTTTAGGCCCGATTAGGCACGACAGGGCCCAGGTAGCACTTACCACAGATACGCAGTATTTT. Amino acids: CASSLGPIRHDRAQVALTTDTQYF.

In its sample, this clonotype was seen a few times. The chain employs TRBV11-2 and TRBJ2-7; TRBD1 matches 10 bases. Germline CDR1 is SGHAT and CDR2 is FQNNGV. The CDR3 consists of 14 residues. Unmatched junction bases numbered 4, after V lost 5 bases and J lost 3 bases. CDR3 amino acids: CASSQGQGRYEQYF. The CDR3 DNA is TGTGCCAGCAGCCAGGGACAGGGGCGCTACGAGCAGTACTTC.